This is a list of T cell receptor beta chains from one sample in a study of shared clonotypes between healthy human individuals. Repertoires were generated with immunoSEQ multiplex PCR, while TCRdb's copy carries only in-frame clones and drops some. This table holds about a million clones, 76% found once. Sequencing used memory CD4+ T cells sorted from blood. These receptors were collected from a man between 18 and 29 years old in good health. CDR3s include the opening cysteine and the closing phenylalanine or tryptophan. D genes are given only for firm matches. Some rows have no size entry. The others give once, few or many, or a class for an expanded clone.

TRBJ1-5,.,TRBV28,.,CASNTPAGMGQPQHF,TGTGCCAGCAACACACCGGCAGGGATGGGACAGCCCCAGCATTTT
TRBJ1-6,.,TRBV6-5,.,CASKTGRTYNSPLHF,TGTGCCAGCAAAACAGGGAGGACCTATAATTCACCCCTCCACTTT
TRBJ2-7,.,TRBV10-3,.,CAISEGSGTHAIYEQYF,TGTGCCATCAGTGAGGGCTCCGGGACACACGCCATCTACGAGCAGTACTTC
TRBJ2-2,many,TRBV18,TRBD1,CASSPGQASNTGELFF,TGTGCCAGCTCACCAGGACAGGCGTCGAACACCGGGGAGCTGTTTTTT
TRBJ1-5,.,TRBV19,.,CASSIETVSNQPQHF,TGTGCCAGTAGTATCGAGACAGTTAGCAATCAGCCCCAGCATTTT
TRBJ1-1,.,TRBV7-6,.,CASSGRRGPLNTEAFF,TGTGCCAGCAGCGGACGTAGGGGACCCTTGAACACTGAAGCTTTCTTT
TRBJ2-7,.,TRBV6-5,.,CASSYSGGGSYEQYF,TGTGCCAGCAGTTACTCTGGTGGGGGCTCCTACGAGCAGTACTTC
TRBJ2-3,.,TRBV5-1,.,CASSLVQGSDTQYF,TGCGCCAGCAGCTTGGTTCAGGGATCAGATACGCAGTATTTT
TRBJ1-4,.,TRBV4-1,.,CASSQARSEKLFF,TGCGCCAGCAGCCAAGCTCGGAGTGAAAAACTGTTTTTT
TRBJ1-5,.,TRBV28,.,CASSSDISNQPQHF,TGTGCCAGCAGTTCGGACATTAGCAATCAGCCCCAGCATTTT
TRBJ2-7,.,TRBV7-9,.,CASSLELGEQYF,TGTGCCAGCAGCTTAGAGTTGGGCGAGCAGTACTTC
TRBJ2-7,.,TRBV7-9,.,CASSPRGSSSYEQYF,TGTGCCAGCAGCCCCCGGGGTAGCAGCTCCTACGAGCAGTACTTC
TRBJ1-2,.,TRBV28,.,CASSLEWAANYGYTF,TGTGCCAGCAGTTTAGAATGGGCCGCTAACTATGGCTACACCTTC
TRBJ1-4,.,TRBV19,.,CASRRGDTTNEKLFF,TGTGCCAGCCGGCGTGGCGATACAACTAATGAAAAACTGTTTTTT
TRBJ2-1,many,TRBV6-5,.,CASRPHPGYNEQFF,TGTGCCAGCAGGCCCCACCCAGGCTACAATGAGCAGTTCTTC
TRBJ2-1,.,TRBV10-1,TRBD2,CASVRDPGGKQFF,TGCGCCAGCGTCCGGGACCCCGGGGGGAAGCAGTTCTTC
TRBJ1-5,.,TRBV6-1,TRBD1,CASSDQDRGGQPQHF,TGTGCCAGCAGTGACCAGGACAGGGGGGGACAGCCCCAGCATTTT
TRBJ2-7,.,TRBV5-1,.,CASSLVGGSYEQYF,TGCGCCAGCAGCTTAGTGGGGGGCTCCTACGAGCAGTACTTC